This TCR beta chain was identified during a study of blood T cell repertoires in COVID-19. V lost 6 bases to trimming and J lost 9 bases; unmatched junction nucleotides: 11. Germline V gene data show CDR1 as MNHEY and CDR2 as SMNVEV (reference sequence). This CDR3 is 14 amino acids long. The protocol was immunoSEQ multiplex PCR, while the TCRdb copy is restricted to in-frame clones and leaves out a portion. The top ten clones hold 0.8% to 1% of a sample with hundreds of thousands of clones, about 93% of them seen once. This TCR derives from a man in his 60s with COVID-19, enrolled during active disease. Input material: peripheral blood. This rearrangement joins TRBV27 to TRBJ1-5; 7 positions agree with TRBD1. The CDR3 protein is CASSLSDRVLPQHF. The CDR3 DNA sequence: TGTGCCAGCAGCCTAAGCGACAGGGTCTTGCCCCAGCATTTT.